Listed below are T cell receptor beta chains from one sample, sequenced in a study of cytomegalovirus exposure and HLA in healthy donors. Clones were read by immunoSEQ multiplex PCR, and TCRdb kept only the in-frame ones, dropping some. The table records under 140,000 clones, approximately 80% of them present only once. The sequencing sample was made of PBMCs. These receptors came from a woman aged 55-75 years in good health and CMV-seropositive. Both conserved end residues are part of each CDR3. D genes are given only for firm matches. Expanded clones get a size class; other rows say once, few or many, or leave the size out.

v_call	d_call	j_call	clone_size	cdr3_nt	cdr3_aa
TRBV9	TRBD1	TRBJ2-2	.	TGTGCCAGCAGCGGGGACAGGTCGCGGGAGCTGTTTTTT	CASSGDRSRELFF
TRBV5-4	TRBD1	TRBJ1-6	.	TGTGCCAGCAGCTTGGTCGGGACAGTACCCCTCCACTTT	CASSLVGTVPLHF
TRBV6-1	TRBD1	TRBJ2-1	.	TGTGCCAGCAAAAGGACAGGGGAATACAATGAGCAGTTCTTC	CASKRTGEYNEQFF
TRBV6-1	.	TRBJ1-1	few	TGTGCCAGCAGGACCGGGACTTCTATGAACACTGAAGCTTTCTTT	CASRTGTSMNTEAFF
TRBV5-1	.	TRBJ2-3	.	TGCGCCAGCAGCTTGGACGGCCCGGGGGATACGCAGTATTTT	CASSLDGPGDTQYF
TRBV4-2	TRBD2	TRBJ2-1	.	TGTGCCAGCAGCCAAGAATTGTTAGGCGGGAGGGCCCACAATGAGCAGTTCTTC	CASSQELLGGRAHNEQFF
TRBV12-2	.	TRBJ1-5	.	TGTGCAAGTCGCCCTCGCCAGGGGGCGAACAATCAGCCCCAGCATTTT	CASRPRQGANNQPQHF
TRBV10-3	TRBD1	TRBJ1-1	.	TGTGCCATCAGGAGAGGGACAGGGCGGTTAACTGAAGCTTTCTTT	CAIRRGTGRLTEAFF
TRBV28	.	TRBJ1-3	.	TGTGCCAGCAGCCCCAGGGCGTCGCTCTGGTCTGGAAACACCATATATTTT	CASSPRASLWSGNTIYF
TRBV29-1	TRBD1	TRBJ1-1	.	TGCAGCGTTGATGCAGGGGGTAACACTGAAGCTTTCTTT	CSVDAGGNTEAFF
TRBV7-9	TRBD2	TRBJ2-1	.	TGTGCCAGCAGCTTCTGGACTAGTGCAGATGAGCAGTTCTTC	CASSFWTSADEQFF
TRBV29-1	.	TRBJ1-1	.	TGCAGCGTTGAGGGGGGGGGAGAAGCTTTCTTT	CSVEGGGEAFF
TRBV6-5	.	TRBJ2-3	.	TGTGCCAGCAGGACAAGTATTAGCACAGATACGCAGTATTTT	CASRTSISTDTQYF
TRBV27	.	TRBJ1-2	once	TGTGCCAGCAGTTTAAACGGGAGAGGCTACACCTTC	CASSLNGRGYTF
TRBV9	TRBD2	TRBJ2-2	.	TGTGCCAGCAGACTAGCGGGCAACACCGGGGAGCTGTTTTTT	CASRLAGNTGELFF
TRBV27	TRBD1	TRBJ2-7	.	TGTGCCAGCAGTGGACAGGGAACTCTTTACGAGCAGTACTTC	CASSGQGTLYEQYF
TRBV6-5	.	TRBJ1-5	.	TGTGCCAGCAGTTACTCGAGACTTAATCAGCCCCAGCATTTT	CASSYSRLNQPQHF
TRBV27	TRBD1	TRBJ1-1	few	TGTGCCAGCAGTCCGACAGGGAGAGTTTTTATGAACACTGAAGCTTTCTTT	CASSPTGRVFMNTEAFF
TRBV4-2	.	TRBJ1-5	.	TGTGCCAGCAGCCAAGATCCGGAGTTCCAATCCCCCAATCAGCCCCAGCATTTT	CASSQDPEFQSPNQPQHF
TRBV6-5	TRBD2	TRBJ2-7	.	TGTGCCAGCAGTTACGGGCTAGCGGGAACCTACGAGCAGTACTTC	CASSYGLAGTYEQYF
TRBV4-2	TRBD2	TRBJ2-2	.	TGTGCCAGCAGCCCGCCCTACGGCGGGAGAGCCGGGGAGCTGTTTTTT	CASSPPYGGRAGELFF
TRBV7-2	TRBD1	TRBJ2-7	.	TGTGCCAGCAGCCCGACAGGGGCCTCCTACGAGCAGTACTTC	CASSPTGASYEQYF
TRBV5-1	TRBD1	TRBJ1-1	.	TGCGCCAGCAGCTTGTTTGGACAGGGACGTCGATTAAACACTGAAGCTTTCTTT	CASSLFGQGRRLNTEAFF
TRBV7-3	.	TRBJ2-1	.	TGTGCCAGCAGCTTAATACTAGCCCCCTACAATGAGCAGTTCTTC	CASSLILAPYNEQFF
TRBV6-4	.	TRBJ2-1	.	TGTGCCAGCGGTACGGAGGATGGGGTTAATGAGCAGTTCTTC	CASGTEDGVNEQFF
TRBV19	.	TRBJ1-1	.	TGTGCCAGTAGTATTAGTAGCAACACTGAAGCTTTCTTT	CASSISSNTEAFF